This TCR beta chain was captured by sequencing in a study of cytomegalovirus exposure and HLA in healthy donors. Study details: Within the Caucasian-associated ancestry cluster were 65% to 85% of the approximately 400 genotyped donors. The study, taken as a whole, reports: Accurate prediction of HLA-A and HLA-B alleles (for most subjects) was reportedly achieved from TCR beta sequences. Among the most significant clusters, several appeared linked to common viral pathogens in a later analysis.

The primer mix had 60 Vbeta and 13 Jbeta primers. The authors' processing: The authors later counted roughly 79 million unique TCR beta chains, roughly 10 million of them shared. Sequenced by immunoSEQ multiplex PCR; TCRdb stores in-frame clones only, minus some. V and J calls and clone size are those listed in that table; D and trimming were worked out from the DNA. The repertoire includes approximately 280,000 clones, approximately 90% of them detected once, and roughly 4% sits in the top ten. V trimming: 4 bases; J trimming: 4 bases; junction bases outside the gene matches: 4. Germline CDR1 is MDHEN and CDR2 is SYDVKM. The CDR3 has 14 residues. A remark on this clone: The antigen remains undetermined.

The TCR originated in a man aged 35 to 55 in good health and CMV-seropositive. J is TRBJ1-3 and V is TRBV28, with 7 positions matching TRBD1. Material for sequencing was PBMCs. The CDR3: CASSSNRGGNTIYF. CDR3 bases: TGTGCCAGCAGTTCTAACAGGGGAGGAAACACCATATATTTT.